The TCR beta chain described here comes from a study of Graves' ophthalmopathy and Graves' hyperthyroidism. Germline lookup yields CDR1 GTSNPN and CDR2 SVGIG (reference sequence). This CDR3 spans 15 amino acids. V lost 8 bases, J lost 6 bases, and 15 bases stayed unmatched. From RNA, the CDR3 regions of TCR beta chains were amplified and sequenced. The first-round RT-PCR employed HTBI primers together with the Qiagen OneStep RT-PCR kit. A multiplex PCR was then performed as the second round. TCRdb fed the multiplex PCR reads into MiXCR, producing one record per CDR3 protein. The sample has under 350,000 distinct CDR3 sequences, 17% seen once; the top ten hold around 12%.

J is TRBJ2-7 and V is TRBV30; 11 bases are shared with TRBD2. This clonotype was obtained from an adult man with Graves' ophthalmopathy. Source material: peripheral blood. CDR3 DNA sequence: TGTGCCAGCAGCTTAGATGCTAGCGGGAGGTCCGAGCAGTACTTC. As protein: CASSLDASGRSEQYF.